This T cell receptor beta chain was recovered during a study of blood T cell repertoires in COVID-19. The overall study: Spain, Italy and the United States supplied samples that represented acute and convalescent COVID-19.

The V and J ends lost 5 bases and 2 bases, in that order; junction bases with no gene match: 2. The CDR3 loop spans 14 amino acids. The germline gives CDR1 KGHSH, CDR2 LQKENI. As handled by the study authors: How many nucleated cells were present was estimated from reference gene primer amplification. Clones were read by immunoSEQ multiplex PCR, and TCRdb kept only the in-frame ones, dropping some. V, J and clone size reflect that table, while D and trimming were determined from the DNA. This sample has tens of thousands of clones, with roughly 90% found just once. This chain joins TRBV18 and TRBJ1-3, with 8 positions matching TRBD1. Sequenced input: peripheral blood. This TCR was sampled from a human donor with active COVID-19. The donor label of this sample is uncertain. The CDR3 bases are TGTGCCAGCTCAGAGACAGGGGCTGGAAACACCATATATTTT. It yields the protein CASSETGAGNTIYF. Drawing the rest from reference TRBV18 and TRBJ1-3, the complete variable domain is NAGVMQNPRHLVRRRGQEARLRCSPMKGHSHVYWYRQLPEEGLKFMVYLQKENIIDESGMPKERFSAEFPKEGPSILRIQQVVRGDSAAYFCASSETGAGNTIYFGEGSWLTVV.